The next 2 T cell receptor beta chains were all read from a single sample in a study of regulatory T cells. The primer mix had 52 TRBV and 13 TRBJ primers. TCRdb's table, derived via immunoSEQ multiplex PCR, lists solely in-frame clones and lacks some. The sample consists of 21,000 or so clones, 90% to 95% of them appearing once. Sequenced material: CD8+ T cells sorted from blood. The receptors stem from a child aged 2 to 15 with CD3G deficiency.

The CDR3 protein is CASILFSEGYNEQFF. In DNA form, the CDR3 reads TGCGCCAGCATTCTCTTTTCCGAGGGCTACAATGAGCAGTTCTTC. The rearrangement joins TRBV10-1 to TRBJ2-1, with D possibly being TRBD2 (5 bases). V lost 7 bases and J 3 bases, leaving 16 bases between the germline ends. The CDR3 is made up of 15 amino acids. Germline lookup yields CDR1 WNHNN and CDR2 SYGVQD (reference sequence).

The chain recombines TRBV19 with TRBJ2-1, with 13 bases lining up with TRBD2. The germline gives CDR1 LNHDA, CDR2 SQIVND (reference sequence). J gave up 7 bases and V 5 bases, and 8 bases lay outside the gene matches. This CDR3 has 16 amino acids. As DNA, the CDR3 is TGTGCCAGTAGTCGACGACTAGCGGGAGGAGAGAATGAGCAGTTCTTC. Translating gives CASSRRLAGGENEQFF.